This T cell receptor beta chain was obtained from a study of T cell responses to AZD1222 COVID-19 vaccine. This clone was seen a single time. Its antigen is unidentified. V gave up 2 bases and J gave up 6 bases, with 13 bases separating them. Germline loops: CDR1 MNHEY, CDR2 SVGAGI. CDR3 length equals 15 residues. Using immunoSEQ multiplex PCR, the repertoire was profiled, and TCRdb retains in-frame clones only, with some absent. The sample lists tens of thousands of clones; about 90% were seen once. The study, taken as a whole, reports: Unmutated variant regions are reportedly the target of nearly half of TCRs that are spike-specific. The study found vaccine-associated CD4 TCRs spanning spike, dominant at 160-218 and 743-854. Clonal diversity was possibly underestimated; the donors were predominantly white British and more often female.

The receptor was derived from an adult in good health. The input for sequencing was peripheral blood, taken on day 0 of AZD1222 vaccination. V and J are TRBV6-5 and TRBJ2-2; the D gene is possibly TRBD1 (6 bases). In DNA, the CDR3 is TGTGCCAGCAGTTACAAACTAGGGGGTCCCGGGGAGCTGTTTTTT. Amino acids: CASSYKLGGPGELFF.